Shown below are 10 T cell receptor beta chains from a single sample sequenced in a study of PD-1 blockade in mismatch repair-deficient tumors (TCRdb year 2017). Reading the label with the study, this specimen's time point is: approximately 10-day in vitro stimulation with candidate neoantigen peptide 3. Their antigens are not known. The protocol used for the library was the immunoSEQ multiplex PCR assay. The table comes from immuneACCESS by way of TCRdb, which keeps in-frame sequences with V and J called. Part of the clones is missing from these tables; in studies checked, under half for an unresolved V gene and the rest for unknown reasons. The sample table lists about 9,500 clones, approximately 90% of them with a count of one. The ten largest clones capture approximately 9.7% of the sample. The sample consisted of cells cultured in vitro, taken from a patient treated with pembrolizumab. The receptors here all came from an adult with mismatch repair-deficient cancer.

This chain links TRBV9 with TRBJ1-1, with D possibly being TRBD1 (6 bases). CDR3 size: 13 residues. V lost 0 bases, J lost 5 bases, and 8 bases lay in between. Per the germline V gene, CDR1 is SGDLS and CDR2 is YYNGEE. CDR3 nucleotide sequence: TGTGCCAGCAGCGTAGCCAGGGGTACTGAAGCTTTCTTT. Translated, it gives CASSVARGTEAFF.

The chain employs TRBV2 and TRBJ1-5; D remains ambiguous. The length of the CDR3 is 12 residues. V lost 9 bases and J 4 bases, leaving 10 bases between the germline ends. Looked up from germline, CDR1 is SNHLY and CDR2 is FYNNEI. In nucleotides, the CDR3 is TGTGCCAGTGGAGGCAGGAATCAGCCCCAGCATTTT. Its protein product is CASGGRNQPQHF.

V and J are TRBV10-3 and TRBJ2-1; D is unresolved. V was cut by 0 bases and J by 4 bases, with 10 bases left in between. The CDR3 consists of 15 residues. Germline V gives CDR1 ENHRY, CDR2 SYGVKD. This CDR3 is CAISESIIGYNEQFF. The CDR3 DNA is TGTGCCATCAGTGAGTCGATAATAGGGTACAATGAGCAGTTCTTC.

The chain links TRBV5-4 to TRBJ2-7, with 8 bases identical to TRBD1. Looked up from germline, CDR1 is SGHNT and CDR2 is YYREEE (reference sequence). The CDR3 spans 15 residues. J lost 7 bases, V lost 4 bases, and 13 bases had no gene match. This CDR3 reads CASSLRTGLTKEQYF. Here the CDR3 DNA reads TGTGCCAGCAGCCTACGGACAGGGCTCACGAAAGAGCAGTACTTC.

About this clone itself: At one boundary the junction diverges from the germline segment, which might be a read error. The chain has TRBV11-2 and TRBJ2-5; D is perhaps TRBD1 or TRBD2 (5 bases each). The CDR3 covers 12 residues. CDR1 is SGHAT, CDR2 FQNNGV, per germline. CDR3 protein: CASSWAGTGWHF. The CDR3 coding sequence is TGTGCCAGCAGCTGGGCCGGGACGGGGTGGCACTTC.

The chain uses TRBV4-1 and TRBJ1-1; D perhaps matches TRBD1 (5 bases). CDR3 length equals 14 residues. The germline CDR1 and CDR2 sequences are MGHRA and YSYEKL. V was cut by 4 bases and J by 7 bases, with 16 bases left in between. The CDR3 region has the DNA TGCGCCAGCAGCCTTTACAGGCTACAGGATGAAGCTTTCTTT. This sequence encodes CASSLYRLQDEAFF.

The V and J genes are TRBV7-2 and TRBJ1-5, with D uncertain. Trimming pared 2 bases from V and 2 bases from J, leaving 16 bases between. Germline V gene lookup returns CDR1 SGHTA and CDR2 FQGNSA. The CDR3 length is 17 residues. CDR3 sequence reads: CASSLTVDRRGNQPQHF. CDR3 nucleotides: TGTGCCAGCAGCTTAACGGTGGACCGCCGGGGCAATCAGCCCCAGCATTTT.

This clone was seen just once. V is TRBV6-5 and J is TRBJ2-1, with a weak D call TRBD2 (5 bases). V lost 6 bases and J lost 8, with 11 bases in between. CDR3 length equals 12 residues. Per germline, CDR1 MNHEY and CDR2 SVGAGI. CDR3 bases: TGTGCCAGCAGCCAAACTAGAGATGAGCAGTTCTTC. It translates to CASSQTRDEQFF.

The chain carries TRBV10-1 and TRBJ1-5; 8 nucleotides align to TRBD1. This CDR3 has 12 amino acids. Per the germline V gene, CDR1 is WNHNN and CDR2 is SYGVQD (reference sequence). The junction had 1 base not matched to a gene; V was cut back by 6 bases and J by 6 bases. The chain's CDR3 is CASSDRGQPQHF. CDR3 in DNA: TGCGCCAGCAGCGACAGGGGTCAGCCCCAGCATTTT.

The chain is built from TRBV5-1 and TRBJ2-1, with 11 bases aligning to TRBD2. The CDR3 has 15 amino acids. J gave up 8 bases and V 3 bases, and 7 bases lay outside the gene matches. CDR1 is SGHRS and CDR2 is YFSETQ in the germline V gene. This CDR3 reads CASSSLSGRADEQFF. For the CDR3, the DNA is TGCGCCAGCAGCTCCCTTAGCGGGAGGGCCGATGAGCAGTTCTTC.